This TCR beta chain is drawn from a study of response to subunit inactivated influenza vaccine. Study-wide results and caveats: Few new T cells, the authors suggested, are recruited by each seasonal influenza vaccination.

V was clipped by 2 bases and J by 2 bases; unmatched bases: 9. CDR1 is SGHRS and CDR2 is YFSETQ in the germline V gene. The CDR3 runs to 16 residues. Note on this clonotype: As yet, its antigen is unknown.

Each CDR3 protein gets one entry after TCRdb re-called the RT-PCR reads with MiXCR. The sample consists of roughly 570,000 distinct CDR3 sequences, 10% to 15% of them appearing once. The chain combines TRBV5-1 with TRBJ2-7; 8 nucleotides agree with TRBD1. The material sequenced was PBMCs from blood, taken 45 days after vaccination. The source is a man aged 50-60 years who received an inactivated influenza vaccine. The CDR3 protein is CASSFPRTGNPYEQYF. Here the CDR3 DNA reads TGCGCCAGCAGCTTCCCTCGGACAGGGAATCCCTACGAGCAGTACTTC.